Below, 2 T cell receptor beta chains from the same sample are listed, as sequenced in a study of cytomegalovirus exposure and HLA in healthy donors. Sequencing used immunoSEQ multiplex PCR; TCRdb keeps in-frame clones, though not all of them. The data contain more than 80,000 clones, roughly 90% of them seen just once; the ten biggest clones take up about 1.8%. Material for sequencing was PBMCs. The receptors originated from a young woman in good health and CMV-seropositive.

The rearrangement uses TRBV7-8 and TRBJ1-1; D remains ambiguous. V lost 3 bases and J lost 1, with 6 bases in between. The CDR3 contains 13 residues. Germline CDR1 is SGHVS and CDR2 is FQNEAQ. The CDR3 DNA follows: TGTGCCAGCAGCTTGTACGGGAACACTGAAGCTTTCTTT. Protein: CASSLYGNTEAFF.

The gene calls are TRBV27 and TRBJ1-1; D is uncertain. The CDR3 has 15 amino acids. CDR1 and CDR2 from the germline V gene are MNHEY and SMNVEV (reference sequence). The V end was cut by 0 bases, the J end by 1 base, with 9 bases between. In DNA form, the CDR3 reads TGTGCCAGCAGTTTATCGGAGGAAACGAACACTGAAGCTTTCTTT. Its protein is CASSLSEETNTEAFF.